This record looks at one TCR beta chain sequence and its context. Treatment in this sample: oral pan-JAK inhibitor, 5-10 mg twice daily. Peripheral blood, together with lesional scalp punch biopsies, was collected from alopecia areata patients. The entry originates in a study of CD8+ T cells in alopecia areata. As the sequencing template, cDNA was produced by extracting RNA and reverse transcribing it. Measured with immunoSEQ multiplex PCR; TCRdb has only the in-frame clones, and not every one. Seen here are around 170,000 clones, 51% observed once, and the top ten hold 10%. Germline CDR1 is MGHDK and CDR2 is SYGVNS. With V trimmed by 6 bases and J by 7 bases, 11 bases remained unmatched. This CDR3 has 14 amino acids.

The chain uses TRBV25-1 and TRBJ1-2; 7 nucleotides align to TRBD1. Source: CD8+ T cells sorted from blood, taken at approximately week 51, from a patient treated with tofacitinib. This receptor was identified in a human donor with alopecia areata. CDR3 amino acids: CASSEGAAHVGYTF. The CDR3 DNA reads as TGTGCCAGCAGCGAGGGGGCCGCGCACGTTGGCTACACCTTC.